The 17 T cell receptor beta chains presented below share a single source sample, sequenced in a study of graft-versus-host responses after intestinal transplantation. Which antigens these TCRs recognize remains unknown. Measured with immunoSEQ multiplex PCR; TCRdb has only the in-frame clones, and not every one. The sample comprises tens of thousands of clones, less than 95% of which are singletons, and around 0.19% rests with the top ten. Sequences were derived from unstimulated CD4+ T cells sorted from spleen or lymph node cells, sampled before transplant. Receptors were obtained from a human donor who was the organ donor for an intestinal transplant.

J is TRBJ1-1 and V is TRBV19; a possible D gene is TRBD1 (5 bases). CDR3 length: 16 amino acids. V was pared by 4 bases and J by 0 bases, with 15 bases between. Germline lookup yields CDR1 LNHDA and CDR2 SQIVND (reference sequence). CDR3 sequence reads: CASSTWGGEMNTEAFF. CDR3 in DNA: TGTGCCAGTAGTACCTGGGGGGGGGAAATGAACACTGAAGCTTTCTTT. The whole variable domain, filled in from reference TRBV19 and TRBJ1-1, reads DGGITQSPKYLFRKEGQNVTLSCEQNLNHDAMYWYRQDPGQGLRLIYYSQIVNDFQKGDIAEGYSVSREKKESFPLTVTSAQKNPTAFYLCASSTWGGEMNTEAFFGQGTRLTVV.

V is TRBV7-6 and J is TRBJ2-7; no reliable D call. The CDR3 contains 15 residues. Germline CDR1 reads SGHVS; CDR2 reads FNYEAQ. Trimming shortened V by 4 bases and J by 4 bases, and 17 bases separated the two germline ends. The CDR3 spells CASSSDGSPNYEQYF. CDR3 in DNA: TGTGCCAGCAGCTCAGACGGGTCGCCGAATTACGAGCAGTACTTC.

The chain employs TRBV18 and TRBJ2-7; 7 nucleotides align to TRBD1. The junction had 5 bases not matched to a gene; V was cut back by 3 bases and J by 3 bases. The germline V gene has CDR1 KGHSH and CDR2 LQKENI. This CDR3 contains 14 residues. The CDR3 loop is CASSPTGFDYEQYF. The CDR3, as DNA: TGTGCCAGCTCACCGACAGGGTTTGACTACGAGCAGTACTTC.

The J gene is TRBJ1-2, the V gene TRBV2; maybe TRBD1 (5 bases). The ends were cut back, 7 bases at V and 4 bases at J, with 25 bases in the middle. In germline, CDR1 is SNHLY, CDR2 FYNNEI. This CDR3 comprises 17 residues. CDR3 nucleotides: TGTGCCAGCACGGAGTGGCAGGGTGAGACCTCGGGCTATGGCTACACCTTC. Its translation is CASTEWQGETSGYGYTF. Complete variable domain (other parts from reference TRBV2 and TRBJ1-2): EPEVTQTPSHQVTQMGQEVILRCVPISNHLYFYWYRQILGQKVEFLVSFYNNEISEKSEIFDDQFSVERPDGSNFTLKIRSTKLEDSAMYFCASTEWQGETSGYGYTFGSGTRLTVV.

The chain carries TRBV19 and TRBJ2-1, with TRBD1 identical over 11 bases. Germline trimming cut 6 bases from V and 3 bases from J; bases unmatched to any gene: 4. The germline gives CDR1 LNHDA, CDR2 SQIVND (reference sequence). This CDR3 has 15 residues. CDR3 sequence reads: CASSGQGAFYNEQFF. The CDR3 nucleotides read TGTGCCAGTAGCGGACAGGGGGCTTTCTACAATGAGCAGTTCTTC. The full variable domain, with the rest looked up from reference TRBV19 and TRBJ2-1, is DGGITQSPKYLFRKEGQNVTLSCEQNLNHDAMYWYRQDPGQGLRLIYYSQIVNDFQKGDIAEGYSVSREKKESFPLTVTSAQKNPTAFYLCASSGQGAFYNEQFFGPGTRLTVL.

This chain uses TRBV11-3 with TRBJ2-5, with 10 bases lining up with TRBD1. This CDR3 contains 13 residues. Germline values: CDR1 SGHNT, CDR2 YENEEA. J gave up 11 bases and V 4 bases, and 7 bases lay outside the gene matches. The CDR3 nucleotides are TGTGCCAGCAGCTCCGGACAGGGGGGAGAGCAGTACTTC. The encoded protein is CASSSGQGGEQYF.

V and J are TRBV6-1 and TRBJ2-7; no firm D call. Trimming cost V 6 bases and J 6 bases, with 12 bases left between them. The germline CDR1 and CDR2 sequences are MNHNS and SASEGT. This CDR3 region has 12 residues. CDR3 amino acids: CASRGNSAEQYF. The CDR3 bases are TGTGCCAGCAGGGGTAATTCGGCCGAGCAGTACTTC.

The genes are TRBV5-1 and TRBJ2-1; 8 bases map to TRBD2. CDR1 and CDR2 (germline): SGHRS, YFSETQ. J was trimmed by 10 bases and V by 0 bases; bases with no gene match: 24. The length of the CDR3 is 20 residues. The CDR3 loop is CASSLGLGGGNLLSTGEQFF. Written as DNA, the CDR3 is TGCGCCAGCAGCTTGGGGCTTGGCGGGGGGAATTTATTGTCTACAGGAGAGCAGTTCTTC.

J is TRBJ1-2 and V is TRBV11-3, with D unclear. Between the trimmed V and J ends, which lost 1 base and 1 base, there was a span of 4 bases. CDR1 is SGHNT and CDR2 is YENEEA in the germline V gene. This CDR3 is built from 13 residues. CDR3 amino acids: CASSLGGNYGYTF. DNA for the CDR3: TGTGCCAGCAGCTTAGGCGGTAACTATGGCTACACCTTC.

V gene TRBV6-5 combines with J gene TRBJ1-6; 7 nucleotides align to TRBD1. From germline, CDR1 is MNHEY and CDR2 SVGAGI. The V gene end was trimmed by 6 bases and the J gene end by 10 bases; junction bases not matched to a gene: 12. This CDR3 is built from 15 residues. The CDR3 sequence: CASRRLTGLGSPLHF. The CDR3, as DNA: TGTGCCAGCAGACGCCTGACAGGGCTTGGATCACCCCTCCACTTT.

The J gene is TRBJ1-1, the V gene TRBV5-4; 10 bases agree with TRBD1. V lost 4 bases, J lost 1 base, and 7 bases stayed unmatched. This CDR3 has 16 amino acids. The germline CDR1 and CDR2 sequences are SGHNT and YYREEE (reference sequence). The CDR3 nucleotides are TGTGCCAGCAGCCACGGACAGGGGGATGGGAACACTGAAGCTTTCTTT. This codes for CASSHGQGDGNTEAFF.

This chain joins TRBV19 and TRBJ1-5, with D possibly matching TRBD1 (6 bases). The germline V gene encodes CDR1 LNHDA and CDR2 SQIVND (reference sequence). CDR3 size: 13 residues. Trimming cost V 4 bases and J 2 bases, with 6 bases left between them. The CDR3 region has the DNA TGTGCCAGTAGTAAGGGGGGCAATCAGCCCCAGCATTTT. Its translation is CASSKGGNQPQHF.

The chain joins TRBV4-3 to TRBJ2-2; TRBD2 matches 11 bases. Germline V gene lookup returns CDR1 LGHNA and CDR2 YSLEER. V lost 2 bases and J lost 2; bases outside the gene matches: 4. The CDR3 sequence is 17 residues long. The CDR3 sequence: CASSQPLAGGNTGELFF. Written as DNA, the CDR3 is TGCGCCAGCAGCCAACCTCTAGCGGGGGGTAACACCGGGGAGCTGTTTTTT.

The chain links TRBV11-2 to TRBJ2-3; unclear D gene. The CDR3 covers 15 residues. Trimming pared 5 bases from V and 11 bases from J, leaving 23 bases between. Germline V CDR1 and CDR2: SGHAT, FQNNGV. The DNA of the CDR3 is TGTGCCAGCAGCACCCTCGACGCCCACGTCGCCCAGCAGTATTTT. It codes for CASSTLDAHVAQQYF.

This clone was counted once. The chain combines TRBV28 with TRBJ2-7; D not resolved. Germline V CDR1 and CDR2: MDHEN, SYDVKM. The CDR3 sequence is 12 residues long. Trimming shortened V by 11 bases and J by 2 bases, and 13 bases separated the two germline ends. The CDR3 DNA is TGTGCCGTCGTAAGCGTAGCCTACGAGCAGTACTTC. Encoded protein: CAVVSVAYEQYF.

This chain uses TRBV6-6 with TRBJ1-4, with 8 nucleotides matching TRBD1. V trimming: 5 bases; J trimming: 10 bases; junction bases outside the gene matches: 9. The V gene's germline CDR1 is MNHNY and CDR2 SVGAGI (reference sequence). The CDR3 runs 14 residues. The CDR3 loop is CASSEDRVTGKLFF. In DNA, the CDR3 is TGTGCCAGCAGTGAGGACAGGGTCACGGGAAAACTGTTTTTT.

CDR3 residues: CASSYMRGATGEQYF. The CDR3 region has the DNA TGTGCCAGCAGCTATATGAGGGGGGCGACCGGGGAGCAGTACTTC. This chain links TRBV11-2 with TRBJ2-7; D assignment may be TRBD1 or TRBD2 (6 bases each). From germline, CDR1 is SGHAT and CDR2 FQNNGV. This CDR3 has 15 amino acids. Trimming cost V 4 bases and J 7 bases, with 20 bases left between them.